The 8 T cell receptor beta chains given below trace back to one sample, sequenced in a study of blood T cell repertoires in COVID-19. Produced via immunoSEQ multiplex PCR; TCRdb's table is partial and in-frame only. Here the sample spans under 200,000 clones, over 80% being singletons. Input material: peripheral blood. These receptors originate from a man between 65 and 79 years old who had recovered from COVID-19.

This sequence joins TRBV19 and TRBJ2-3, with 7 bases lining up with TRBD1. The CDR3 consists of 14 residues. Losses at the gene ends were 5 bases for V and 0 bases for J; bases not matched to a gene: 2. Germline lookup yields CDR1 LNHDA and CDR2 SQIVND (reference sequence). The CDR3 loop is CASSVTGSTDTQYF. CDR3 in DNA: TGTGCCAGTAGTGTGACAGGGAGCACAGATACGCAGTATTTT.

The chain uses TRBV6-2 or TRBV6-3 and TRBJ1-5; 7 nucleotides match TRBD1. CDR3 length: 18 residues. Looked up from germline, CDR1 is MNHEY and CDR2 is SVGEGT. V lost 0 bases, J lost 2 bases, and 10 bases stayed unmatched. The CDR3 loop is CASSYSKGALPGNQPQHF. The CDR3 DNA sequence: TGTGCCAGCAGTTACTCGAAGGGGGCACTGCCTGGCAATCAGCCCCAGCATTTT.

The gene calls are TRBV6-1 and TRBJ1-4, with D tentatively TRBD1 (5 bases). Germline assignment: CDR1 MNHNS and CDR2 SASEGT. This CDR3 region has 14 residues. Deletions cut 1 base from V and 5 bases from J, with 8 bases between. For the CDR3, the DNA is TGTGCCAGCAGTGAAGGAGACAGCAATGAAAAACTGTTTTTT. Residues: CASSEGDSNEKLFF.

The chain combines TRBV20-1 with TRBJ2-1; 11 nucleotides match TRBD2. CDR1 and CDR2 from the germline V gene are DFQATT and SNEGSKA (reference sequence). The CDR3 covers 16 residues. Trimming cost V 3 bases and J 7 bases; bases outside gene matches: 11. The CDR3 region is CSASDRRTSGQNEQFF. In DNA, the CDR3 is TGCAGTGCTAGTGACAGGAGGACTAGCGGGCAGAATGAGCAGTTCTTC.

The CDR3 region has the DNA TGTGCCAGCAGTCGGACTAGCGGGACAGGGACCCAGTACTTC. This translates into CASSRTSGTGTQYF. The rearrangement uses TRBV2 and TRBJ2-5; TRBD2 matches at 12 bases. This CDR3 spans 14 amino acids. J gave up 7 bases and V 5 bases, and 5 bases lay outside the gene matches. Germline assignment: CDR1 SNHLY and CDR2 FYNNEI.

The J gene is TRBJ2-1, the V gene TRBV5-1; 10 nucleotides agree with TRBD2. The CDR3 is 16 residues long. Germline lookup yields CDR1 SGHRS and CDR2 YFSETQ. Trimming cost V 0 bases and J 4 bases; bases outside gene matches: 4. The CDR3 coding sequence is TGCGCCAGCAGCTTGGATCTAGCGGGAGATTACAATGAGCAGTTCTTC. Its protein product is CASSLDLAGDYNEQFF.

V usage is TRBV5-1 and J usage is TRBJ2-2; maybe TRBD1 (6 bases). CDR1 is SGHRS and CDR2 is YFSETQ in the germline V gene. V lost 5 bases and J 1 base, leaving 9 bases between the germline ends. The CDR3 has 14 residues. CDR3 region: CASRRQENTGELFF. The CDR3 coding sequence is TGCGCCAGCAGACGACAGGAGAACACCGGGGAGCTGTTTTTT. Filled out from reference TRBV5-1 and TRBJ2-2, the complete variable domain reads KAGVTQTPRYLIKTRGQQVTLSCSPISGHRSVSWYQQTPGQGLQFLFEYFSETQRNKGNFPGRFSGRQFSNSRSEMNVSTLELGDSALYLCASRRQENTGELFFGEGSRLTVL.

J is TRBJ1-2 and V is TRBV13; the D gene is possibly TRBD1 (5 bases). The germline gives CDR1 PRHDT, CDR2 FYEKMQ (reference sequence). Trimming shortened V by 1 base and J by 3 bases, and 12 bases separated the two germline ends. This CDR3 has 15 amino acids. DNA of the CDR3: TGTGCCAGCAGCTTAGTGGTCTTAGGGGACTATGGCTACACCTTC. Amino acid sequence: CASSLVVLGDYGYTF.